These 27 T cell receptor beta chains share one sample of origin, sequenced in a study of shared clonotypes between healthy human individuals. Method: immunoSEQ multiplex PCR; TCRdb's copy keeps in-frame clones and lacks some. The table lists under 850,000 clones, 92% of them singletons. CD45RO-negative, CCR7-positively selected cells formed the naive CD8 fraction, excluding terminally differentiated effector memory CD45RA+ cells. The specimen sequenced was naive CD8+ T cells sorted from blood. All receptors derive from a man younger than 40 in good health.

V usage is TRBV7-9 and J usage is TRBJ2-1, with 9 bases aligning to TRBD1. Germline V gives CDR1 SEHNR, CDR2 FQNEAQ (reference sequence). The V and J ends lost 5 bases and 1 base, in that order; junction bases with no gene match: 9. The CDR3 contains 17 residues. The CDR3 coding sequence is TGTGCCAGCAGCACCCGGACAGGGGCTCATTCCTACAATGAGCAGTTCTTC. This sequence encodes CASSTRTGAHSYNEQFF.

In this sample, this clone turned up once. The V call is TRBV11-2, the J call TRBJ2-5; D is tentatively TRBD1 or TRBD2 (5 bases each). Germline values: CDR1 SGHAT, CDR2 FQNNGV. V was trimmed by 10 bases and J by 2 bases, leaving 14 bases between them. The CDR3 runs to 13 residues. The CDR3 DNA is TGTGCCACCTCTTTTGGGACGCAAGAGACCCAGTACTTC. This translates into CATSFGTQETQYF.

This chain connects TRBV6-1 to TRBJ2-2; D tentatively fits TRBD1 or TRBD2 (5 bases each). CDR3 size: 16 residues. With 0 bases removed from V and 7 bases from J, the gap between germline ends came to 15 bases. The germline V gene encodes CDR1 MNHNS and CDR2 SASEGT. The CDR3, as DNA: TGTGCCAGCAGTGAAGCGACGATGGATGGGGGCGGGGAGCTGTTTTTT. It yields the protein CASSEATMDGGGELFF.

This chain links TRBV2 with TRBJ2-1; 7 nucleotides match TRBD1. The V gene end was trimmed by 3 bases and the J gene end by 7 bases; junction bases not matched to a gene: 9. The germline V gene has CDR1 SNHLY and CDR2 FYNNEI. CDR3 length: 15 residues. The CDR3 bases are TGTGCCAGCAGTGACGGCAGGGGGTTGGTTAATGAGCAGTTCTTC. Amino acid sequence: CASSDGRGLVNEQFF.

CDR3 in amino acids: CASSLGSSARNYNEQFF. The CDR3 DNA sequence: TGTGCCAGCAGCTTAGGGTCTAGCGCCAGGAACTACAATGAGCAGTTCTTC. This sequence joins TRBV11-2 and TRBJ2-1; D might be TRBD2 (6 bases). V was trimmed by 1 base and J by 3 bases, leaving 16 bases between them. The germline V gene encodes CDR1 SGHAT and CDR2 FQNNGV. The CDR3 extends over 17 amino acids.

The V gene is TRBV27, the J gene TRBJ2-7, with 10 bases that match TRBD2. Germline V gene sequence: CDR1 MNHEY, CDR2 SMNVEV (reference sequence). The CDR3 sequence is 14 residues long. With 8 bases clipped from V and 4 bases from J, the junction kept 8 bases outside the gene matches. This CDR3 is CASYASGRAYEQYF. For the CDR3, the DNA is TGTGCCAGCTACGCCAGCGGGAGGGCATACGAGCAGTACTTC.

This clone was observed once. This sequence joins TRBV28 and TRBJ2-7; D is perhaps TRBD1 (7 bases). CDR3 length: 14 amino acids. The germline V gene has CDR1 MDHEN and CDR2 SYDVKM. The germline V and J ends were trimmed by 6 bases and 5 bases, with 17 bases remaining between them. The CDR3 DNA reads TGTGCCAGCAGCCCAAATCAGGGGGGCAACGAGCAGTACTTC. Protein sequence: CASSPNQGGNEQYF.

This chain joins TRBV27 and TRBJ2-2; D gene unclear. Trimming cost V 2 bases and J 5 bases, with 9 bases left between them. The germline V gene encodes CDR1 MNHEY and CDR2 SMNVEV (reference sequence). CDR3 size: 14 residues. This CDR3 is CASSLILGTGELFF. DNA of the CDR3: TGTGCCAGCAGTTTAATCTTGGGAACCGGGGAGCTGTTTTTT.

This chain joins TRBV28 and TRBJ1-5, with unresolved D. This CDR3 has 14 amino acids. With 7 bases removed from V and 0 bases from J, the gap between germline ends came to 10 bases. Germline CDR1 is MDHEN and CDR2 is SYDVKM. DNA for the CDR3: TGTGCCAGCAACCCCATCGATAGCAATCAGCCCCAGCATTTT. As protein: CASNPIDSNQPQHF.

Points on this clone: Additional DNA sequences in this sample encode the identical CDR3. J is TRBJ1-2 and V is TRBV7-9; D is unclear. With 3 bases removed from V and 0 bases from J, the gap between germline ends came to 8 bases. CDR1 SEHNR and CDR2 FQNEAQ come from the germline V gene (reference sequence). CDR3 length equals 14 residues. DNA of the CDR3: TGTGCCAGCAGCTTTCTTCCCGCTAACTATGGCTACACCTTC. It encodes CASSFLPANYGYTF.

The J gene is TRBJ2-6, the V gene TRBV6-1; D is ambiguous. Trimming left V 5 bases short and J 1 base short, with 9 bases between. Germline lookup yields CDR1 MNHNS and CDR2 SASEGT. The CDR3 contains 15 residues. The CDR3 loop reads CASSSRGSGANVLTF. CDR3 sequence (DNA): TGTGCCAGCAGTTCCCGAGGTTCTGGGGCCAACGTCCTGACTTTC.

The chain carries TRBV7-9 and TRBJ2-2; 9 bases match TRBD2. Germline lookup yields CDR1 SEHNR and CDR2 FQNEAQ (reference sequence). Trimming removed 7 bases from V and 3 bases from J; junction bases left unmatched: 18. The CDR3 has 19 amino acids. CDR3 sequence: CASNQGPSGKIPHTGELFF. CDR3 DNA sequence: TGTGCCAGCAACCAAGGGCCTAGCGGGAAAATTCCCCACACCGGGGAGCTGTTTTTT. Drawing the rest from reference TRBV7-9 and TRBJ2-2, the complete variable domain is DTGVSQNPRHKITKRGQNVTFRCDPISEHNRLYWYRQTLGQGPEFLTYFQNEAQLEKSRLLSDRFSAERPKGSFSTLEIQRTEQGDSAMYLCASNQGPSGKIPHTGELFFGEGSRLTVL.

The CDR3 DNA reads as TGCGCCAGCAGCTTTTATCTGAACACTGAAGCTTTCTTT. It encodes CASSFYLNTEAFF. J is TRBJ1-1 and V is TRBV5-1; D is undetermined. This CDR3 has 13 residues. Trimming shortened V by 2 bases and J by 0 bases, and 5 bases separated the two germline ends. From germline, CDR1 is SGHRS and CDR2 YFSETQ.

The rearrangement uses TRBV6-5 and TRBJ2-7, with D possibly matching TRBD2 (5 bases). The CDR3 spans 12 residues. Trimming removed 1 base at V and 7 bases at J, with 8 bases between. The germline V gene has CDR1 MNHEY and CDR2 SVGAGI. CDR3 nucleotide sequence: TGTGCCAGCAGTTACTTCCGGGGTGAGCAGTACTTC. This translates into CASSYFRGEQYF.

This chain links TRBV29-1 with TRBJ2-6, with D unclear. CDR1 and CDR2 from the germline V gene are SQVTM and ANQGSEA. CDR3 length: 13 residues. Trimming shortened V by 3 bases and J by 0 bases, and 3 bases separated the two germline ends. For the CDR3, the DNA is TGCAGCGTTGACGGCTCTGGGGCCAACGTCCTGACTTTC. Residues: CSVDGSGANVLTF.

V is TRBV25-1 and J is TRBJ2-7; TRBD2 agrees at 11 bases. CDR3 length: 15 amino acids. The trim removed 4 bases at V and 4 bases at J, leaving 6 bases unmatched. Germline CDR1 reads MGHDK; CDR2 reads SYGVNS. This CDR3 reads CASSGPLAGVYEQYF. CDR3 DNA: TGTGCCAGCAGTGGGCCACTAGCGGGAGTATACGAGCAGTACTTC.

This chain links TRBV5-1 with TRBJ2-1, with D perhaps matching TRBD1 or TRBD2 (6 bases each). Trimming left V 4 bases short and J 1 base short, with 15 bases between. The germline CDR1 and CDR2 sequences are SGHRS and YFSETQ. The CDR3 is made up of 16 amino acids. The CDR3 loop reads CASSGGTGASYNEQFF. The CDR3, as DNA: TGCGCCAGCAGCGGGGGGACGGGGGCGTCCTACAATGAGCAGTTCTTC. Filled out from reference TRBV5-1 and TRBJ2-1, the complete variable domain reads KAGVTQTPRYLIKTRGQQVTLSCSPISGHRSVSWYQQTPGQGLQFLFEYFSETQRNKGNFPGRFSGRQFSNSRSEMNVSTLELGDSALYLCASSGGTGASYNEQFFGPGTRLTVL.

CDR3 residues: CASSQTATGSYEQYF. CDR3 coding DNA: TGTGCCAGCAGCCAAACCGCGACAGGGTCATACGAGCAGTACTTC. This sequence joins TRBV16 and TRBJ2-7; 7 positions match TRBD1. J lost 4 bases, V lost 2 bases, and 8 bases had no gene match. There are 15 residues in the CDR3. Germline values: CDR1 KGHSY, CDR2 FQNENV.

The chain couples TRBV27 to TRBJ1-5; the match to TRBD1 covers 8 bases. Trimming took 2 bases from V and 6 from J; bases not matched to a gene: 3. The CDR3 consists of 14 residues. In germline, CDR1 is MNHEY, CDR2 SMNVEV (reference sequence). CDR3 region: CASSLGQGSQPQHF. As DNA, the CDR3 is TGTGCCAGCAGTTTAGGACAGGGAAGTCAGCCCCAGCATTTT.

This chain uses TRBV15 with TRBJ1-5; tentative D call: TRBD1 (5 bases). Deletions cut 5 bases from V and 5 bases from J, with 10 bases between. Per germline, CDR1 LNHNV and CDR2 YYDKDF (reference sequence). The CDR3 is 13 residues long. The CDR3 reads CATSEGRYQPQHF. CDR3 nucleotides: TGTGCCACCAGCGAGGGGCGTTATCAGCCCCAGCATTTT. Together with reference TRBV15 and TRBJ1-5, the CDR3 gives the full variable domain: DAMVIQNPRYQVTQFGKPVTLSCSQTLNHNVMYWYQQKSSQAPKLLFHYYDKDFNNEADTPDNFQSRRPNTSFCFLDIRSPGLGDTAMYLCATSEGRYQPQHFGDGTRLSIL.

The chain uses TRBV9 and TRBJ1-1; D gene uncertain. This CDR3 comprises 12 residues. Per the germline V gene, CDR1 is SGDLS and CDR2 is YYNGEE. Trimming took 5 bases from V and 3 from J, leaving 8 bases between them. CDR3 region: CASRGLDTEAFF. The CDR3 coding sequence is TGTGCCAGCAGGGGGTTGGACACTGAAGCTTTCTTT.

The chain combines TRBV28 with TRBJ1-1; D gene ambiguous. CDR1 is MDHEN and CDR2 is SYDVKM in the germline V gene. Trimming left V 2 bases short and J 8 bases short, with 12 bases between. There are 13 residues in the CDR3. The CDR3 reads CASSLELDAEAFF. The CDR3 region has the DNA TGTGCCAGCAGTTTAGAACTGGACGCCGAAGCTTTCTTT.

CDR3: CASSIWQGIGYEQYF. The CDR3 coding sequence is TGTGCCAGTAGTATATGGCAGGGGATCGGTTACGAGCAGTACTTC. The chain uses TRBV19 and TRBJ2-7; perhaps TRBD1 as D (6 bases). Trimming left V 2 bases short and J 4 bases short, with 15 bases between. Germline CDR1 LNHDA, CDR2 SQIVND (reference sequence). This CDR3 region has 15 residues.

The CDR3 region has the DNA TGTGCCAGCAGAGCGGGAGGCTGGGAGACCCAGTACTTC. The encoded protein is CASRAGGWETQYF. The chain uses TRBV27 and TRBJ2-5, with TRBD2 matching over 9 bases. The CDR3 runs to 13 residues. The germline V gene has CDR1 MNHEY and CDR2 SMNVEV (reference sequence). V shed 6 bases, J shed 5 bases, and the junction held 4 bases outside the gene matches.

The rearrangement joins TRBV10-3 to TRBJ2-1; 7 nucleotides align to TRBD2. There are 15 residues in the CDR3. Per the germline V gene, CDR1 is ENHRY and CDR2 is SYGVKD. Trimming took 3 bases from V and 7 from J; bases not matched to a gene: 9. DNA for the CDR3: TGTGCCATCAGTGACCAGCCAGGTAGCGGGAATGAGCAGTTCTTC. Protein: CAISDQPGSGNEQFF.

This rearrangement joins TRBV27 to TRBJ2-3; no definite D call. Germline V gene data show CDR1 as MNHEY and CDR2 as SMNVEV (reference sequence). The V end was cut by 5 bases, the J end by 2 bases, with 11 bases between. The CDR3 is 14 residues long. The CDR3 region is CASSPPALTDTQYF. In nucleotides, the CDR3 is TGTGCCAGCAGTCCACCCGCCCTCACAGATACGCAGTATTTT.

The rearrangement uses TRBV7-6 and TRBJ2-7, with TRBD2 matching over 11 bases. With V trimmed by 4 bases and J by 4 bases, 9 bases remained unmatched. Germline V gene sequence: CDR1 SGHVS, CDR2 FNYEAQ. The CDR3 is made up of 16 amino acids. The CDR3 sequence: CASSSETSGSRYEQYF. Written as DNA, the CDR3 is TGTGCCAGCAGCTCAGAAACTAGCGGGAGTAGGTACGAGCAGTACTTC.